The 7 T cell receptor beta chains reported below all come from one sample, sequenced in a study of human T cells and chemical hapten exposure. TCRdb re-analysed the RACE reads in MiXCR, keeping a single row per CDR3 protein. Of 79,000 or so distinct CDR3 sequences detected, about 9.3% appear once; the ten largest clones hold roughly 1.4%. Time point indicated: patch test 1, 2 weeks after DPC sensitization. Indicated treatment: therapeutic diphenylcyclopropenone sensitization with weekly scalp DPC. Source: whole blood, taken in connection with sensitization to the hapten diphenylcyclopropenone (DPC). The receptors were sampled from a woman aged 45-65 years with alopecia areata. Some clones in this sample may be carry-over from other donors' samples.

This clonotype was found a few times. CDR3 coding DNA: TGCGCCAGCAGCTTGGATTCGGCTTCGACGCAGTATTTT. Its protein is CASSLDSASTQYF. The gene calls are TRBV5-1 and TRBJ2-3; D gene unclear. Trimming removed 0 bases at V and 9 bases at J, with 11 bases between. Germline CDR1 reads SGHRS; CDR2 reads YFSETQ. The CDR3 is made up of 13 amino acids.

In this sample, this clonotype turned up a few times. The rearrangement uses TRBV27 and TRBJ1-1; a weak D match, TRBD1 (5 bases). Germline CDR1 is MNHEY and CDR2 is SMNVEV (reference sequence). The germline V and J ends were trimmed by 6 bases and 6 bases, with 17 bases remaining between them. CDR3 length: 14 residues. The CDR3 protein is CASSQDGWGAEAFF. DNA of the CDR3: TGTGCCAGCAGCCAAGATGGCTGGGGCGCTGAAGCTTTCTTT.

The CDR3 reads CSAPDPTSGPYEQYF. DNA of the CDR3: TGCAGTGCTCCCGACCCGACTAGCGGCCCCTACGAGCAGTACTTC. This chain links TRBV20-1 with TRBJ2-7; 9 nucleotides line up with TRBD2. The germline V gene encodes CDR1 DFQATT and CDR2 SNEGSKA (reference sequence). Trimming cost V 5 bases and J 2 bases; bases outside gene matches: 10. The CDR3 totals 15 residues.

This clonotype was seen at least ten times. The V and J genes are TRBV6-5 and TRBJ1-5; D perhaps matches TRBD1 (6 bases). Trimming cost V 6 bases and J 5 bases, with 14 bases left between them. The CDR3 length is 14 residues. Germline V gives CDR1 MNHEY, CDR2 SVGAGI. CDR3 loop: CASSKDSHDQPQHF. The DNA of the CDR3 is TGTGCCAGCAGCAAGGACAGCCACGATCAGCCCCAGCATTTT.

This chain uses TRBV27 with TRBJ1-5; D is unresolved. Trimming cost V 2 bases and J 0 bases, with 8 bases left between them. Germline-derived CDR1 and CDR2 are MNHEY and SMNVEV (reference sequence). This CDR3 has 15 amino acids. CDR3 coding DNA: TGTGCCAGCAGTTTAGTCGGGAATAGCAATCAGCCCCAGCATTTT. Amino acids: CASSLVGNSNQPQHF.

V is TRBV11-2 and J is TRBJ1-1; D is perhaps TRBD1 (6 bases). Between the trimmed V and J ends, which lost 3 bases and 2 bases, there was a span of 13 bases. This CDR3 has 15 amino acids. CDR1 and CDR2 (germline): SGHAT, FQNNGV. CDR3 protein: CASSLAGTFNTEAFF. The CDR3 DNA reads TGTGCCAGCAGCTTGGCCGGGACATTTAACACTGAAGCTTTCTTT.

This chain connects TRBV12-3 or TRBV12-4 to TRBJ2-7; no definite D call. The ends were cut back, 3 bases at V and 2 bases at J, with 11 bases in the middle. The CDR3 loop spans 14 amino acids. CDR3 coding DNA: TGTGCCAGCAGTTTCTCGAGGATTGCCTACGAGCAGTACTTC. This encodes CASSFSRIAYEQYF.